Sequencing of this TCR beta chain was carried out in a study of blood T cell repertoires in COVID-19. The overall study: Sources were T cells, B-cell-depleted T cells, or PBMCs; the material itself was cDNA or gDNA.

The data were produced by immunoSEQ multiplex PCR, yet TCRdb's version contains in-frame clones alone and is incomplete. There are 250,000 or so clones in the sample; 89% occur only once, and roughly 4.5% lies in the top ten. CDR3 size: 16 residues. Germline CDR1 is MNHEY and CDR2 is SMNVEV (reference sequence). J gave up 6 bases and V 5 bases, and 5 bases lay outside the gene matches. The sequencing sample was made of peripheral blood. This receptor was obtained from a woman aged 40 to 50 who had recovered from COVID-19. The rearrangement uses TRBV27 and TRBJ2-3; 16 nucleotides align to TRBD2. The CDR3 loop is CASSGTSGGARDTQYF. DNA of the CDR3: TGTGCCAGCAGTGGGACTAGCGGGGGGGCCCGGGATACGCAGTATTTT.